This T cell receptor (beta chain) was documented in a study of blood T cell repertoires in COVID-19. Produced via immunoSEQ multiplex PCR; TCRdb's table is partial and in-frame only. This sample has more than 130,000 clones, with more than 80% found just once. The CDR3 has 15 amino acids. V shed 6 bases and J shed 6 bases, with 20 bases lying between them. From germline, CDR1 is SQVTM and CDR2 ANQGSEA. The sequence was obtained from a woman of 80 years or more in a cohort sampled during active or convalescent COVID-19. The chain links TRBV29-1 to TRBJ1-4; a possible D gene is TRBD1 (5 bases). The sequenced material came from peripheral blood. DNA for the CDR3: TGCAGCGTGGCCCCTACGGGAGGGGTGGATGAAAAACTGTTTTTT. It translates to CSVAPTGGVDEKLFF.